This T cell receptor beta chain comes out of a study of blood T cell repertoires in COVID-19. On the study more broadly: Acute-phase and convalescent COVID-19 samples originated in the United States, Italy and Spain.

The CDR3 is 17 amino acids. Germline trimming cut 6 bases from V and 0 bases from J; bases unmatched to any gene: 12. From germline, CDR1 is SGHRS and CDR2 YFSETQ. Sequencing was performed with immunoSEQ multiplex PCR; in TCRdb, only in-frame clones are kept and a portion is missing. The sample shows roughly 100,000 clones, around 90% of them seen only once. This clonotype was obtained from a man aged 18 to 35 with COVID-19, enrolled during active disease. This chain joins TRBV5-1 and TRBJ1-3; TRBD1 matches 7 bases. The sequenced sample consisted of peripheral blood. The CDR3 spells CASIRPGQSNSGNTIYF. The DNA for the CDR3 is TGCGCCAGCATCCGACCGGGACAGAGTAACTCTGGAAACACCATATATTTT.